This entry features one TCR beta chain sequence. Its antigen is not identified. Researchers ran the PCR with 60 Vbeta and 13 Jbeta primers. Clones were read by immunoSEQ multiplex PCR, and TCRdb kept only the in-frame ones, dropping some. The sample gives around 190,000 clones, approximately 80% of which show up once; more than 0.45% is in the top ten. The data derive from a study of cytomegalovirus exposure and HLA in healthy donors. Trimming took off 4 bases at V and 8 bases at J, with 21 bases between the two ends. The CDR3 totals 16 residues. Germline V gives CDR1 MNHEY, CDR2 SVGAGI. Findings and limits, study-wide: The productive fraction for most TCR beta V segments was about 87% or about 30% in an earlier analysis.

The sequenced sample was PBMCs. This chain uses TRBV6-5 with TRBJ1-3, with D perhaps matching TRBD1 (5 bases). The receptor was isolated from a woman in her forties or fifties in good health and CMV-seronegative. The CDR3, as DNA: TGTGCCAGCAGTTCCCCGTCGAGGGGCCCGGGGGACACCATATATTTT. Amino acid sequence: CASSSPSRGPGDTIYF.